These 16 T cell receptor beta chains originate from one sample sequenced in a study of blood T cells in healthy people across ages. It was with a sample-barcoded 5' primer and a J-beta primer mix that a second PCR of about 7 to 12 cycles was run. One entry per CDR3 protein results from TCRdb running MiXCR on the 5' RACE reads. The repertoire holds approximately 850,000 distinct CDR3 sequences, with 58% as singletons. The sequenced sample was blood. Receptors were obtained from a man between 25 and 39 years old in good health.

The rearrangement uses TRBV29-1 and TRBJ2-3; D unclear. V lost 1 base and J 6 bases, leaving 17 bases between the germline ends. Germline CDR1 and CDR2: SQVTM and ANQGSEA. The CDR3 loop spans 15 amino acids. The CDR3 spells CSVEGRGFLTDTQYF. CDR3 coding DNA: TGCAGCGTTGAAGGACGCGGCTTCTTAACGGATACGCAGTATTTT.

The V call is TRBV28, the J call TRBJ1-4; no clear D gene. Germline V gene data show CDR1 as MDHEN and CDR2 as SYDVKM. This CDR3 region has 13 residues. Trimming shortened V by 6 bases and J by 5 bases, and 10 bases separated the two germline ends. The CDR3 loop reads CASSPPQNEKLFF. DNA of the CDR3: TGTGCCAGCAGCCCCCCACAGAATGAAAAACTGTTTTTT. The whole variable domain, remainder taken from reference TRBV28 and TRBJ1-4, is DVKVTQSSRYLVKRTGEKVFLECVQDMDHENMFWYRQDPGLGLRLIYFSYDVKMKEKGDIPEGYSVSREKKERFSLILESASTNQTSMYLCASSPPQNEKLFFGSGTQLSVL.

The CDR3 reads CSVREENNYGYTF. CDR3 DNA sequence: TGCAGCGTGAGGGAAGAAAATAACTATGGCTACACCTTC. V is TRBV29-1 and J is TRBJ1-2, with D uncertain. Germline assignment: CDR1 SQVTM and CDR2 ANQGSEA. The CDR3 loop spans 13 amino acids. The V end lost 6 bases, the J end lost 1 base, and 12 bases lay between the germline ends.

This clonotype was counted only a few times. The chain recombines TRBV28 with TRBJ2-1, with 7 nucleotides matching TRBD2. This CDR3 is built from 18 residues. CDR1 and CDR2 from the germline V gene are MDHEN and SYDVKM. V was pared by 5 bases and J by 4 bases, with 17 bases of the junction left unmatched. The CDR3 here is CASSPIGKSSGIYNEQFF. DNA of the CDR3: TGTGCCAGCAGTCCTATAGGAAAATCTAGCGGAATATACAATGAGCAGTTCTTC.

A few counts support this clonotype. The J gene is TRBJ2-7, the V gene TRBV7-9, with D perhaps matching TRBD1 (6 bases). The V gene lost 6 bases and the J gene lost 6 bases, with 18 bases spanning the gap. Per the germline V gene, CDR1 is SEHNR and CDR2 is FQNEAQ (reference sequence). This CDR3 is 14 amino acids long. CDR3 sequence reads: CASRRQAGVGEQYF. The CDR3 DNA is TGTGCCAGCAGACGACAGGCTGGGGTTGGCGAGCAGTACTTC.

V gene TRBV27 combines with J gene TRBJ2-7, with D unclear. This CDR3 comprises 14 residues. CDR1 and CDR2 (germline): MNHEY, SMNVEV (reference sequence). Trimming removed 6 bases at V and 0 bases at J, with 12 bases between. The CDR3 sequence: CASSPAFGSYEQYF. The CDR3 nucleotides are TGTGCCAGCAGCCCGGCTTTTGGCTCCTACGAGCAGTACTTC.

The genes are TRBV29-1 and TRBJ2-5; 14 bases fit TRBD2. Germline values: CDR1 SQVTM, CDR2 ANQGSEA. There are 14 residues in the CDR3. Unmatched junction bases numbered 11, after V lost 6 bases and J lost 11 bases. Written as DNA, the CDR3 is TGCAGCGTGGGGACTAGCGGGAGCGACAATGAGCAGTACTTC. This translates into CSVGTSGSDNEQYF.

This clonotype turned up a few times. The chain combines TRBV27 with TRBJ2-7; no clear D gene. The CDR3 consists of 12 residues. V lost 4 bases to trimming and J lost 6 bases, with 10 bases between them. CDR1 MNHEY and CDR2 SMNVEV come from the germline V gene (reference sequence). Written as DNA, the CDR3 is TGTGCCAGCAGTTCCCCCTCGGCCGAGCAGTACTTC. Amino acid sequence: CASSSPSAEQYF.

V usage is TRBV7-2 and J usage is TRBJ2-7; D gene uncertain. Trimming took 1 base from V and 3 from J, leaving 10 bases between them. Germline loops: CDR1 SGHTA, CDR2 FQGNSA. The CDR3 has 14 residues. This chain's CDR3 is CASSLEYASYEQYF. In DNA form, the CDR3 reads TGTGCCAGCAGCTTAGAATACGCGAGCTACGAGCAGTACTTC.

V and J are TRBV30 and TRBJ1-4; D ambiguous. V lost 6 bases and J 11 bases, leaving 16 bases between the germline ends. The CDR3 runs 12 residues. The V gene's germline CDR1 is GTSNPN and CDR2 SVGIG (reference sequence). The DNA for the CDR3 is TGTGCCTGTCGCTGGTGGAGAGGGAAACTGTTTTTT. This gives the protein CACRWWRGKLFF.

The rearrangement uses TRBV29-1 and TRBJ2-3; 8 bases fit TRBD2. V dropped 6 bases and J dropped 3; count of bases not matched to a gene: 8. Germline V CDR1 and CDR2: SQVTM, ANQGSEA. The CDR3 has 14 amino acids. This CDR3 reads CSVAPGLETDTQYF. The CDR3 nucleotides are TGCAGCGTCGCGCCGGGACTAGAGACAGATACGCAGTATTTT.

This chain uses TRBV7-3 with TRBJ2-7, with TRBD2 matching over 9 bases. CDR1 SGHTA and CDR2 FQGTGA come from the germline V gene. After removal of 7 bases from V and 0 bases from J, the junction contained 4 bases not matched to a gene. The CDR3 spans 14 residues. CDR3 bases: TGTGCCAGCATCTTGACTAGCGGCTCCTACGAGCAGTACTTC. Protein product: CASILTSGSYEQYF. Complete variable domain (other parts from reference TRBV7-3 and TRBJ2-7): GAGVSQTPSNKVTEKGKYVELRCDPISGHTALYWYRQSLGQGPEFLIYFQGTGAADDSGLPNDRFFAVRPEGSVSTLKIQRTERGDSAVYLCASILTSGSYEQYFGPGTRLTVT.

The sample holds a few counts of this clonotype. The J gene is TRBJ2-7, the V gene TRBV5-1; TRBD2 agrees at 8 bases. The J segment lost 6 bases and the V segment lost 3 bases, leaving 8 bases of the junction unmatched. Germline loops: CDR1 SGHRS, CDR2 YFSETQ. CDR3 length equals 14 residues. The CDR3 DNA follows: TGCGCCAGCAGCTCCCCCGCGGCGGGGGGCGAGCAGTACTTC. It encodes CASSSPAAGGEQYF.

V and J are TRBV20-1 and TRBJ2-1; 10 bases are shared with TRBD2. From germline, CDR1 is DFQATT and CDR2 SNEGSKA (reference sequence). This CDR3 contains 15 residues. V trimming: 4 bases; J trimming: 4 bases; junction bases outside the gene matches: 7. Here the CDR3 reads CSAIGAGGPYNEQFF. The CDR3 DNA follows: TGCAGTGCTATAGGAGCGGGAGGGCCGTACAATGAGCAGTTCTTC.

V and J are TRBV12-3 or TRBV12-4 and TRBJ2-3, with D perhaps assigned TRBD1 or TRBD2 (6 bases each). Trimming took off 3 bases at V and 7 bases at J, with 14 bases between the two ends. This CDR3 comprises 14 residues. DNA of the CDR3: TGTGCCAGCAGTTTCTGGGGGGCCCGAAATACGCAGTATTTT. It specifies CASSFWGARNTQYF.

Note on this clonotype: A read error may be the cause here, since a much bigger clone is one base away. V is TRBV4-3 and J is TRBJ2-4; 7 positions agree with TRBD2. From germline, CDR1 is LGHNA and CDR2 YSLEER. This CDR3 spans 15 amino acids. J gave up 13 bases and V 1 base, and 13 bases lay outside the gene matches. The CDR3 here is CASSQGAGVGYGQYF. The CDR3 coding sequence is TGCGCCAGCAGCCAAGGGGCGGGAGTGGGATACGGGCAGTACTTC.